Ten or more counts support the clone carrying this T cell receptor beta chain. Its specificity is not known. The sample comes from a study of neurological immune-mediated disorders. The study, taken as a whole, reports: Among expanded clones, no CDR3 amino acid sequences were shared across subjects, a pattern suggesting private repertoires in all groups. There was no clinical or MRI feature that showed an association with the multiple sclerosis repertoire cluster.

One entry per CDR3 protein results from TCRdb running MiXCR on the 5' RACE reads. This sample carries around 53,000 distinct CDR3 sequences, around 4.2% of them seen once, and the ten largest clones take 2.9%. The source material was PBMCs. The sequence derives from a man aged 50-60 years with multiple sclerosis.

CDR3 in DNA: TGTGCCAGCAGCTCCGACAGGGGGACAAGTGGCTACACCTTC. Its protein is CASSSDRGTSGYTF. The chain links TRBV11-3 to TRBJ1-2, with 9 bases aligning to TRBD1. Germline CDR1 reads SGHNT; CDR2 reads YENEEA. J was trimmed by 7 bases and V by 4 bases; bases with no gene match: 7. The CDR3 is 14 amino acids.